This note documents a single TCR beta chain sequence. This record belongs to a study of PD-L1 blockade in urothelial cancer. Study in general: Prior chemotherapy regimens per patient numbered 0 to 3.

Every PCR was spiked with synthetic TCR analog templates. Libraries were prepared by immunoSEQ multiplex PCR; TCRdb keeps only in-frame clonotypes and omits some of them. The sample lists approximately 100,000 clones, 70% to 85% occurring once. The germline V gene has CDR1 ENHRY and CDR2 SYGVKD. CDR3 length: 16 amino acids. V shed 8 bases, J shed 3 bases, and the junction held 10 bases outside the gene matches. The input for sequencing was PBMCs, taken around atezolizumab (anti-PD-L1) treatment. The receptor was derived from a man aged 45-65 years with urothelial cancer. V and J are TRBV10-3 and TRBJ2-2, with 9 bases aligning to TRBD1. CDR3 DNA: TGTGCCATCCTCAGTGGGGGGACAGGGCACACCGGGGAGCTGTTTTTT. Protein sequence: CAILSGGTGHTGELFF.